Described below is a single T cell receptor beta chain sequence and its context. Antigen: not known. This sample was taken from a study of shared clonotypes between healthy human individuals. V lost 6 bases and J lost 4; bases outside the gene matches: 8. Germline CDR1 is MNHEY and CDR2 is SMNVEV (reference sequence). This CDR3 contains 15 residues. Authors' processing steps: Junction-only immunoSEQ data arrived without quality scores, meaning filtering differed. Here immunoSEQ multiplex PCR was the method, and the copy in TCRdb shows in-frame clones only, minus some. V and J calls and clone size come straight from that table; D and trimming were deduced from the DNA. The sample includes 560,000 or so clones, roughly 96% of them seen just once. Terminally differentiated effector memory CD45RA+ cells were left out of the naive CD8 fraction, which was CD45RO-negative and positively selected for CCR7. There were only Caucasian adults among the donors, and all lived in Nashville, Tennessee.

Study-level findings and limits: When naive CD4 clonotypes were compared across a handful of donors, about 5% were shared.

Sequencing was performed on naive CD8+ T cells sorted from blood. The chain couples TRBV27 to TRBJ2-1, with TRBD2 matching over 8 bases. The receptor's source is a woman aged 25 to 39 in good health. CDR3 DNA: TGTGCCAGCAGACCTCTGACTAGCGAATACAATGAGCAGTTCTTC. Protein sequence: CASRPLTSEYNEQFF.